The 9 T cell receptor beta chains in this list originate from one sample, sequenced in a study of blood T cell repertoires in COVID-19. Data came from immunoSEQ multiplex PCR; TCRdb stores just in-frame clones and leaves some out. Of under 200,000 clones listed, roughly 80% were seen once; the top ten hold about 5.3%. The sample consisted of PBMCs or T cells enriched from blood (not recorded which). These receptors originate from a woman in her forties with acute COVID-19.

Notes on this clone: Other nucleotide sequences in the sample specify the same CDR3. The V call is TRBV6-5, the J call TRBJ1-2, with D unclear. Germline V gene sequence: CDR1 MNHEY, CDR2 SVGAGI. This CDR3 spans 13 amino acids. V was pared by 2 bases and J by 5 bases, with 9 bases between. CDR3 DNA sequence: TGTGCCAGCAGTTACGGCGGAGCTTATGGCTACACCTTC. Encoded protein: CASSYGGAYGYTF.

The chain employs TRBV4-2 and TRBJ2-5; 10 bases agree with TRBD2. Trimming at V came to 4 bases and at J to 4 bases, leaving 6 bases not matched to a gene. Germline V gives CDR1 LGHNA, CDR2 YNFKEQ. This CDR3 has 15 amino acids. This CDR3 is CASSPLAGGGETQYF. The CDR3 DNA is TGTGCCAGCAGCCCGTTAGCGGGAGGAGGAGAGACCCAGTACTTC.

The chain joins TRBV9 to TRBJ2-1; TRBD2 agrees at 8 bases. The CDR3 has 15 residues. The ends lost 7 bases at V and 1 base at J; junction bases unmatched: 7. The germline CDR1 and CDR2 sequences are SGDLS and YYNGEE. DNA for the CDR3: TGTGCCAGCGGGATCGCGGGAGGTTCCTACAATGAGCAGTTCTTC. Encoded protein: CASGIAGGSYNEQFF.

This clone appeared once. The chain couples TRBV3-1 (or the pseudogene TRBV3-2) to TRBJ1-5; 7 bases fit TRBD1. J lost 0 bases, V lost 4 bases, and 3 bases had no gene match. Germline CDR1 is LGHDT and CDR2 is YNNKEL (reference sequence). This CDR3 has 15 residues. In nucleotides, the CDR3 is TGTGCCAGCAGCCCCCAGGGGGTTAGCAATCAGCCCCAGCATTTT. It encodes CASSPQGVSNQPQHF.

The V call is TRBV11-3, the J call TRBJ1-3, with D possibly being TRBD1 (5 bases). Germline V gives CDR1 SGHNT, CDR2 YENEEA. The CDR3 has 15 residues. The V end was cut by 3 bases, the J end by 2 bases, with 11 bases between. The DNA for the CDR3 is TGTGCCAGCAGCTTCCTCTCAGGGACTGGAAACACCATATATTTT. Protein sequence: CASSFLSGTGNTIYF.

The chain recombines TRBV19 with TRBJ2-1, with 10 bases lining up with TRBD2. The CDR3 extends over 17 amino acids. The V gene end was trimmed by 6 bases and the J gene end by 0 bases; junction bases not matched to a gene: 8. Looked up from germline, CDR1 is LNHDA and CDR2 is SQIVND (reference sequence). The CDR3 coding sequence is TGTGCCAGTAGCCAGCGGGAGGGCCGGGGCTCCTACAATGAGCAGTTCTTC. It codes for CASSQREGRGSYNEQFF.

The J gene is TRBJ1-1, the V gene TRBV10-3; TRBD1 might be the D (6 bases). Germline V gene sequence: CDR1 ENHRY, CDR2 SYGVKD. V was shortened by 4 bases and J by 1 base, with 13 bases between the two germline ends. CDR3 length: 15 amino acids. The DNA of the CDR3 is TGTGCCATCAGTGGGACCTCGGGACAGAACACTGAAGCTTTCTTT. Translation gives CAISGTSGQNTEAFF.

This clone was counted only a few times. The V call is TRBV27, the J call TRBJ2-7; D might be TRBD2 (6 bases). The CDR3 has 14 amino acids. The ends were cut back, 0 bases at V and 4 bases at J, with 10 bases in the middle. CDR1 and CDR2 (germline): MNHEY, SMNVEV (reference sequence). CDR3 loop: CASSLSAGWYEQYF. CDR3 nucleotide sequence: TGTGCCAGCAGTTTATCCGCGGGATGGTACGAGCAGTACTTC.

This clone was counted a few times. The V call is TRBV9, the J call TRBJ1-3, with a tentative D call TRBD1 (6 bases). V gave up 4 bases and J gave up 1 base, with 12 bases separating them. Germline assignment: CDR1 SGDLS and CDR2 YYNGEE. There are 15 residues in the CDR3. The CDR3 region has the DNA TGTGCCAGCAGCCTACAGGGAGTGTCTGGAAACACCATATATTTT. It codes for CASSLQGVSGNTIYF.